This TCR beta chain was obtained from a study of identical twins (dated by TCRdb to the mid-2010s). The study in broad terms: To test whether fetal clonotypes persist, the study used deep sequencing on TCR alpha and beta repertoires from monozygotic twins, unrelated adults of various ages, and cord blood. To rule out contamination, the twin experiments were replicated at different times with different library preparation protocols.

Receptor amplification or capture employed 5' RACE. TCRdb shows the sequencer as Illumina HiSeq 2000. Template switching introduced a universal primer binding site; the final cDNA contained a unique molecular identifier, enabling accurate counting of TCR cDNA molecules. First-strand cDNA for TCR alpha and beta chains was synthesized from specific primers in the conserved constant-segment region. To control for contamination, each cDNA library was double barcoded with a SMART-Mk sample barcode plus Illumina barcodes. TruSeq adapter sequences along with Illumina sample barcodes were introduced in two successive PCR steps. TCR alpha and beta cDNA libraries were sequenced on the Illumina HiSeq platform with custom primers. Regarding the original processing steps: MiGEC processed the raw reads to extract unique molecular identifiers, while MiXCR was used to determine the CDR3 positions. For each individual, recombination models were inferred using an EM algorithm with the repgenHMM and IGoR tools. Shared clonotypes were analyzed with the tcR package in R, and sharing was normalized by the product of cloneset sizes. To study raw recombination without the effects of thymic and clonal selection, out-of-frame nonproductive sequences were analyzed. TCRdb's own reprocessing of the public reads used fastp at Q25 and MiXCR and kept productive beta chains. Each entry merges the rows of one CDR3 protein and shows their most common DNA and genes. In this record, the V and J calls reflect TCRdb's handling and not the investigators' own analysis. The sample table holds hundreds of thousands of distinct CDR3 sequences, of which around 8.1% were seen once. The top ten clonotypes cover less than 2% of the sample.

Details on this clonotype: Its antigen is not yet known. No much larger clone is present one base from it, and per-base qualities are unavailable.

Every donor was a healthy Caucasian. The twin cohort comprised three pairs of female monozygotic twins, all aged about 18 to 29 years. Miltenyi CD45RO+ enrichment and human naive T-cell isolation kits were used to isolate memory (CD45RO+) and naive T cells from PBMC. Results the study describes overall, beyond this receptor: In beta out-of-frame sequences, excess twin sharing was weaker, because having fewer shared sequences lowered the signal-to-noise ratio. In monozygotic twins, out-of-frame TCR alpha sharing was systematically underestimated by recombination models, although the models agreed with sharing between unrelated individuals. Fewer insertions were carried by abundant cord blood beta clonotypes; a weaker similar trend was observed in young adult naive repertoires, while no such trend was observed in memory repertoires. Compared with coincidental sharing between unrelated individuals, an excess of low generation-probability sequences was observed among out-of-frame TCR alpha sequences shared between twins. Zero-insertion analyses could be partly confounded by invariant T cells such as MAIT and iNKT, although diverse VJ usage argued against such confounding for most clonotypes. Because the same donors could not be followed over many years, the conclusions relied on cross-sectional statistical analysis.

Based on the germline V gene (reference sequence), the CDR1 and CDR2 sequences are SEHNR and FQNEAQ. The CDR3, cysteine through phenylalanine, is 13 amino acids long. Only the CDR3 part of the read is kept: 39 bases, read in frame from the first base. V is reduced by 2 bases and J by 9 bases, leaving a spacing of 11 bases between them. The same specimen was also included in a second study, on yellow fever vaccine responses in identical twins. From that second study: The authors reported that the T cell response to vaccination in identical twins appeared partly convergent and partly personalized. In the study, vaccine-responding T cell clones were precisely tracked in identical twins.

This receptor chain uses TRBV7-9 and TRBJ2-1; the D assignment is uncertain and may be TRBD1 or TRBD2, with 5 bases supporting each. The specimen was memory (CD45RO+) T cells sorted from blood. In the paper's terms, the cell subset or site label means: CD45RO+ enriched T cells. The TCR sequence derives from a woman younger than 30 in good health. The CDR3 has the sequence CASSLNSGGEQFF. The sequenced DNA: TGTGCCAGCAGCTTAAACTCTGGGGGTGAGCAGTTCTTC.